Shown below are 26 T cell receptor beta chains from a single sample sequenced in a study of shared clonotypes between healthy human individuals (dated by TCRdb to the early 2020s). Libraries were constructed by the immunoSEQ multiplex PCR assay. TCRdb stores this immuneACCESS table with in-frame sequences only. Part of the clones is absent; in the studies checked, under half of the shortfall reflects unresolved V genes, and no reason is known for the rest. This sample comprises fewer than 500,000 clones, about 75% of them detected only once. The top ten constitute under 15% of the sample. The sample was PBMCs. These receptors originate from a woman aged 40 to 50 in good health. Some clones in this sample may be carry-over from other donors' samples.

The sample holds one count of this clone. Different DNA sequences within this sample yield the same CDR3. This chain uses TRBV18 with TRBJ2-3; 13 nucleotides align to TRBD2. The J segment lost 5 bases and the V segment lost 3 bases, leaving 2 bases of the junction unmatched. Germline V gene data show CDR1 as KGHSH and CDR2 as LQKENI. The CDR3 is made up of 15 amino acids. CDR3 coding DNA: TGTGCCAGCTCACCCGGACTAGCGGGAGTAGATACGCAGTATTTT. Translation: CASSPGLAGVDTQYF.

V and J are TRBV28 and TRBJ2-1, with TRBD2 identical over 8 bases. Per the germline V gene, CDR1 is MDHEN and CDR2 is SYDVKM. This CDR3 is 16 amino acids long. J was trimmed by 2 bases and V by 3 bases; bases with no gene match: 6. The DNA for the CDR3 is TGTGCCAGCAGTTTCGAGCGGGAGTTGACCTACAATGAGCAGTTCTTC. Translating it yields CASSFERELTYNEQFF.

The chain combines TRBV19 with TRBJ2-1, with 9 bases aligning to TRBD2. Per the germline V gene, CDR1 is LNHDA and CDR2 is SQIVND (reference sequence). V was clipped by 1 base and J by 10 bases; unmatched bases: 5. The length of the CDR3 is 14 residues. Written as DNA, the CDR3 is TGTGCCAGTAGTATAGGGCCTAGCGGGGTCGAGCAGTTCTTC. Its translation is CASSIGPSGVEQFF.

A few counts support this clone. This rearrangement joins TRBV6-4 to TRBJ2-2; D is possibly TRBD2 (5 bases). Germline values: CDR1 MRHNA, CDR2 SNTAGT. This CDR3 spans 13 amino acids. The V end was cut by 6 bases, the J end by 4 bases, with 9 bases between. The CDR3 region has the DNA TGTGCCAGCAGAACGGGGTTCACCGGGGAGCTGTTTTTT. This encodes CASRTGFTGELFF.

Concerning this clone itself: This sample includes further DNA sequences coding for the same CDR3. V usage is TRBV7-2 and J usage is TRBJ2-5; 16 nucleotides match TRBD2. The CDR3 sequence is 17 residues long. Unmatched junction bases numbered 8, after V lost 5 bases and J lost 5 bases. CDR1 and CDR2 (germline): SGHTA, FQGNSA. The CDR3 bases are TGTGCCAGCAGCCCACCGGGACTAGCGGGAGGGAGCGAGACCCAGTACTTC. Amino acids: CASSPPGLAGGSETQYF. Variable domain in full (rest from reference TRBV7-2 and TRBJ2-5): GAGVSQSPSNKVTEKGKDVELRCDPISGHTALYWYRQSLGQGLEFLIYFQGNSAPDKSGLPSDRFSAERTGGSVSTLTIQRTQQEDSAVYLCASSPPGLAGGSETQYFGPGTRLLVL.

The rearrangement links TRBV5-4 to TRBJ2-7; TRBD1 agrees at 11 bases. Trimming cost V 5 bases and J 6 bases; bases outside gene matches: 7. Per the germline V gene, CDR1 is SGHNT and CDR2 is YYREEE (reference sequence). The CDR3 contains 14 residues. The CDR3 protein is CASRTDRGLSEQYF. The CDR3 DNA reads TGTGCCAGCAGGACGGACAGGGGGCTTAGCGAGCAGTACTTC.

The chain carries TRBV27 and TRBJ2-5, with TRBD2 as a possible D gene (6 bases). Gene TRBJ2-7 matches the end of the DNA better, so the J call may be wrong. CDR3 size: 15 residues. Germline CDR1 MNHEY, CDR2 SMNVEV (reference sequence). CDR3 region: CASSLGGMGYYEQYF. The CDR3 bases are TGTGCCAGCAGTTTAGGGGGGATGGGGTACTACGAGCAGTACTTC.

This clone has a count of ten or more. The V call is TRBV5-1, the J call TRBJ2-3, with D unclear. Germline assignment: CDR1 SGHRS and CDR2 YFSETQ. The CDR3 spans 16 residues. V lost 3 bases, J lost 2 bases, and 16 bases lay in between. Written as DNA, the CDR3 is TGCGCCAGCAGCTCCGCGTCGGGCAGACCCACAGATACGCAGTATTTT. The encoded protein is CASSSASGRPTDTQYF.

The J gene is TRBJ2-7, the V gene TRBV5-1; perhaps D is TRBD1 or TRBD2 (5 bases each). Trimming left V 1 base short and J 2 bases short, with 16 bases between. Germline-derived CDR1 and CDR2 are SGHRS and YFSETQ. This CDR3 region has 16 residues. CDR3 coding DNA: TGCGCCAGCAGCTTGTTGGTCGGGGCCAGACCCTACGAGCAGTACTTC. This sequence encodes CASSLLVGARPYEQYF.

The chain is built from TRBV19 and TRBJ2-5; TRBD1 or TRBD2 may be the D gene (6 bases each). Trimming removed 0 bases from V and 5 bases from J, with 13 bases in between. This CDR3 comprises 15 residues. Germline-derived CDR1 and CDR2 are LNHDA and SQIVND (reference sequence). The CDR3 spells CASSIEGAGRETQYF. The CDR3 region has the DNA TGTGCCAGTAGTATAGAGGGGGCGGGACGGGAGACCCAGTACTTC. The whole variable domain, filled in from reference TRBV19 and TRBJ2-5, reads DGGITQSPKYLFRKEGQNVTLSCEQNLNHDAMYWYRQDPGQGLRLIYYSQIVNDFQKGDIAEGYSVSREKKESFPLTVTSAQKNPTAFYLCASSIEGAGRETQYFGPGTRLLVL.

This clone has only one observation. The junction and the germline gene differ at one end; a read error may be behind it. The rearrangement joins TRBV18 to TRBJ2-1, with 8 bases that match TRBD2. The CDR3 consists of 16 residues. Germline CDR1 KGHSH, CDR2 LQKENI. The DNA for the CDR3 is TGTGCCAGCTCACCCTTAGCGGGGTCCGCCTACAATGGGCAGTTCTTC. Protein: CASSPLAGSAYNGQFF.

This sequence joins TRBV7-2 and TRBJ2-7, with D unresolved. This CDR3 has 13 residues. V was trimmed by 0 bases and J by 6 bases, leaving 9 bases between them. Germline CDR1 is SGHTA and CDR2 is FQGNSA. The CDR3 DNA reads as TGTGCCAGCAGCTTAGCGTGGGGTGCCGAGCAGTACTTC. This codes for CASSLAWGAEQYF. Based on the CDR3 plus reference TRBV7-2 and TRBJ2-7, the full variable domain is GAGVSQSPSNKVTEKGKDVELRCDPISGHTALYWYRQSLGQGLEFLIYFQGNSAPDKSGLPSDRFSAERTGGSVSTLTIQRTQQEDSAVYLCASSLAWGAEQYFGPGTRLTVT.

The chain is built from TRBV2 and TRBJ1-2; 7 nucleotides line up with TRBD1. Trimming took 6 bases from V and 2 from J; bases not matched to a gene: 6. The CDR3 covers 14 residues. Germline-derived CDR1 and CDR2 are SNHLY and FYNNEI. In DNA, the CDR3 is TGTGCCAGCAGAAGACAGGGACTAAACTATGGCTACACCTTC. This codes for CASRRQGLNYGYTF.

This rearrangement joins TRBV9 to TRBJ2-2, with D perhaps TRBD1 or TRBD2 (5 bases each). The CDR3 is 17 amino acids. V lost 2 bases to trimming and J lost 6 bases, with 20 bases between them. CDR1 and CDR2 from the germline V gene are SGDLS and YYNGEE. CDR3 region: CASSVVVAGGLAGELFF. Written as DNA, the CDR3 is TGTGCCAGCAGCGTGGTTGTCGCTGGGGGATTAGCCGGGGAGCTGTTTTTT.

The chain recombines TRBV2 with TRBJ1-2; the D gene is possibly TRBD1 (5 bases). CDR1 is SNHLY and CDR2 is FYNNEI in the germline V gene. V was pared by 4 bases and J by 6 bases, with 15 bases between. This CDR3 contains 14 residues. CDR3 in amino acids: CASSALGQGNGYTF. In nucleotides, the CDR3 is TGTGCCAGCAGTGCCCTGGGGCAGGGAAATGGCTACACCTTC.

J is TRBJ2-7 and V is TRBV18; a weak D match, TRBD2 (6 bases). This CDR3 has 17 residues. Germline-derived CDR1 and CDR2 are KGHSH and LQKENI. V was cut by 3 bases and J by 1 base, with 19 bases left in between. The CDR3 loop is CASSPGRGSSLSYEQYF. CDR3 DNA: TGTGCCAGCTCACCCGGGCGGGGTAGCAGTCTGTCCTACGAGCAGTACTTC.

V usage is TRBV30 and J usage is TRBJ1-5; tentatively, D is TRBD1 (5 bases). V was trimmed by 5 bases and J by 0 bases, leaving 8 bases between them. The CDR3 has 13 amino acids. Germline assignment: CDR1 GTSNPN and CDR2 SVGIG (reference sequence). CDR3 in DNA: TGTGCCTGGGGGGGAAGTAGCAATCAGCCCCAGCATTTT. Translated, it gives CAWGGSSNQPQHF.

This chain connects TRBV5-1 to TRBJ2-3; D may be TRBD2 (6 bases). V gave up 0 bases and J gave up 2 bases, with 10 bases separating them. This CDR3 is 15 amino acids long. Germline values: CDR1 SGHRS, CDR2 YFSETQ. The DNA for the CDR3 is TGCGCCAGCAGCTTGGTCTCTAGCGTCACAGATACGCAGTATTTT. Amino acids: CASSLVSSVTDTQYF.

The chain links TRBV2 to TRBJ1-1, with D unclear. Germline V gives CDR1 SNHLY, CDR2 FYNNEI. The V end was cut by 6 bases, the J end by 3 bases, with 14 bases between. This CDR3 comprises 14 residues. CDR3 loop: CASRRAPRDTEAFF. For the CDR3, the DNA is TGTGCCAGCAGACGGGCCCCAAGGGACACTGAAGCTTTCTTT.

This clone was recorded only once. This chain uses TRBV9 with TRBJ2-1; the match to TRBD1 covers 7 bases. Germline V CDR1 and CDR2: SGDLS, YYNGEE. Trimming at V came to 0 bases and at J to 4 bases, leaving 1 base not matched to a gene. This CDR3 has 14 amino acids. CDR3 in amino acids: CASSVGGQYNEQFF. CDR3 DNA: TGTGCCAGCAGCGTAGGGGGACAGTACAATGAGCAGTTCTTC.

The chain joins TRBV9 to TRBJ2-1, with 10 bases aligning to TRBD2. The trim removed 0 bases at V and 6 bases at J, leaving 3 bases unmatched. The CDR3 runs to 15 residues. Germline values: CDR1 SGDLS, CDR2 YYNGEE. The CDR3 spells CASSVGSGRANEQFF. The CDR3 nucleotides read TGTGCCAGCAGCGTAGGGAGCGGGAGGGCCAATGAGCAGTTCTTC.

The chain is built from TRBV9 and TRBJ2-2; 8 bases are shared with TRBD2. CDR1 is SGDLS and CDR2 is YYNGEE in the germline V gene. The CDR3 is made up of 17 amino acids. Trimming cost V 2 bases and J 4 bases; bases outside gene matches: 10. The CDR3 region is CASSVGLSGSTTGELFF. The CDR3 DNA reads TGTGCCAGCAGCGTCGGTTTGAGCGGGAGTACCACCGGGGAGCTGTTTTTT.

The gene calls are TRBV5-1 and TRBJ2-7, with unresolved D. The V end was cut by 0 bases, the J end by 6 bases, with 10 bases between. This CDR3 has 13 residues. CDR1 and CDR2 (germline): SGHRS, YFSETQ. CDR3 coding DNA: TGCGCCAGCAGCTTGGGACTTAGACGCGAGCAGTACTTC. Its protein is CASSLGLRREQYF.

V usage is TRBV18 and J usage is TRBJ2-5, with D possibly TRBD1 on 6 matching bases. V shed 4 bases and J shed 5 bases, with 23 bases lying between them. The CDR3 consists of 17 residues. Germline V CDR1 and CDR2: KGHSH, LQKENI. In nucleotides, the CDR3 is TGTGCCAGCTCACTAGTCCGGGACGGAAGAAGGGGGGAGACCCAGTACTTC. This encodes CASSLVRDGRRGETQYF.

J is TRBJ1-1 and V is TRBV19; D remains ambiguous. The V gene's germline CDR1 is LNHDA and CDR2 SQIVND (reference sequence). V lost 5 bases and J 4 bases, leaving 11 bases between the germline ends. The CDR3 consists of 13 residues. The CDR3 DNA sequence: TGTGCCAGTAGTTCCTCGGGTTTCACTGAAGCTTTCTTT. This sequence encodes CASSSSGFTEAFF.

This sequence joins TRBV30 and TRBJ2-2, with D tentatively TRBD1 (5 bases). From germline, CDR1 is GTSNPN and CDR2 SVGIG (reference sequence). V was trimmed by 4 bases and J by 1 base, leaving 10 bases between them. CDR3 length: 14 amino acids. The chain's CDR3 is CAWTRGLNTGELFF. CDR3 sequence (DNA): TGTGCCTGGACAAGGGGTTTGAACACCGGGGAGCTGTTTTTT. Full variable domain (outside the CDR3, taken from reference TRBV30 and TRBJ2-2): SQTIHQWPATLVQPVGSPLSLECTVEGTSNPNLYWYRQAAGRGLQLLFYSVGIGQISSEVPQNLSASRPQDRQFILSSKKLLLSDSGFYLCAWTRGLNTGELFFGEGSRLTVL.